This T cell receptor (beta chain) was recovered during a study of identical twins (dated by TCRdb to 2016 to 2017). Study-level background: To test whether fetal clonotypes persist, the study used deep sequencing on TCR alpha and beta repertoires from monozygotic twins, unrelated adults of various ages, and cord blood. To rule out contamination, the twin experiments were replicated at different times with different library preparation protocols. What the authors observed across the whole study: Zero-insertion analyses could be partly confounded by invariant T cells such as MAIT and iNKT, though diverse VJ usage argued against such confounding for most clonotypes. Conclusions relied on cross-sectional statistical analysis, since the same donors could not be followed over many years. Recombination models systematically underestimated out-of-frame TCR alpha sharing in monozygotic twins but agreed with sharing between unrelated individuals. Fewer insertions were carried by abundant cord blood beta clonotypes, a similar but weaker trend appeared in young adult naive repertoires, and no such trend appeared in memory repertoires. Excess twin sharing in beta out-of-frame sequences was weaker because fewer shared sequences lowered the signal-to-noise ratio. Compared with coincidental sharing between unrelated individuals, out-of-frame TCR alpha sequences shared between twins showed an excess of sequences with low generation probability.

The germline V gene (reference sequence) gives CDR1 as LNHDA and CDR2 as SQIVND. The cysteine opens and the phenylalanine closes a CDR3 of 15 amino acids. The entry retains the CDR3 DNA only, 45 bases that are in frame from base 1. V is clipped by 4 bases and J by 0 bases, and the sequence between their germline boundaries is 9 bases long. Every donor was a healthy Caucasian. The twin cohort comprised three pairs of female monozygotic twins, all aged roughly 18 to 30 years. Miltenyi CD45RO+ enrichment and human naive T-cell isolation kits were used to isolate memory (CD45RO+) and naive T cells from PBMC. Preparation of the library involved 5' RACE. Sequenced using an Illumina HiSeq 2000. A universal primer binding site was introduced by template switching, and a unique molecular identifier was present in the final cDNA, enabling accurate counting of TCR cDNA molecules. First-strand cDNA for TCR alpha and beta chains was synthesized from specific primers in the conserved constant-segment region. To control for contamination, every cDNA library carried two barcodes: a SMART-Mk sample barcode plus Illumina barcodes. TruSeq adapter sequences, together with Illumina sample barcodes, were added in two successive PCR steps. Sequencing of the TCR alpha and beta cDNA libraries was done on the Illumina HiSeq platform using custom primers. The source study handled its data this way. MiGEC was used to process raw reads and extract unique molecular identifiers, and MiXCR was used to find CDR3 positions. Recombination models were inferred per individual with the repgenHMM and IGoR tools using an EM algorithm. Shared clonotypes were analyzed with the tcR package in R, and sharing was normalized by the product of cloneset sizes. To study raw recombination free of thymic and clonal selection effects, out-of-frame nonproductive sequences were analyzed. The public sequencing data were trimmed at Q25 with fastp and processed into clonotypes with MiXCR by TCRdb, which kept only in-frame beta chains. Rows matching on CDR3 protein sequence are summarized as one entry with the most common DNA and genes. TCRdb's processing, not the study's, gives the V and J calls here. The sample table contains about 220,000 distinct CDR3 sequences; only one count was recorded for 6% to 9% of them. The ten largest clonotypes hold about 2% of the sample.

This clonotype was picked up a small number of times. The specificity of this receptor is unknown. Base quality data are lacking; no much larger clone is found one base away. Separately, the same data were catalogued under a study of yellow fever vaccine responses in identical twins. The second study also describes: According to the authors, the vaccine-induced T cell response in identical twins seemed to be partly convergent and partly specific to each individual. Focusing on identical twins, the study followed the T cell clones that responded to the vaccine, and did so with precision.

The chain is assembled from TRBV19 and TRBJ1-4, with a tentative D gene TRBD1 over 6 matching bases. This TCR derives from a woman younger than 30 in good health. Material: memory (CD45RO+) T cells sorted from blood. The sample's cell subset or site label is to be understood as: CD45RO+ enriched T cells. The CDR3 in this case is CASSSAGATNEKLFF. The nucleotide sequence reads TGTGCCAGTAGTAGTGCAGGGGCAACTAATGAAAAACTGTTTTTT.